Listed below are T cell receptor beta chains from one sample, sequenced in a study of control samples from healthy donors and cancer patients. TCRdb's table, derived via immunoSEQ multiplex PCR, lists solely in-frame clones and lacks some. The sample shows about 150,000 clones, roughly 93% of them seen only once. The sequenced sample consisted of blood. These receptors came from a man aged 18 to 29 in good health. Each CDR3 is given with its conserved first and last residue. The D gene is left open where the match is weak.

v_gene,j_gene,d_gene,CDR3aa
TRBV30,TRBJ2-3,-,CAWSEKTDTQYF
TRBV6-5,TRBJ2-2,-,CASSRLTDTGELFF
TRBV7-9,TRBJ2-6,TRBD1,CASSPHQGAGANVLTF
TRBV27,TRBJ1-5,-,CASSLLGNQPQHF
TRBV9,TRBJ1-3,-,CASQPWGGGNTIYF
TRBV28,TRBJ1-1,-,CASRKAGRGNTEAFF
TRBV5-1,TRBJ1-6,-,CASSFYRLSPLHF
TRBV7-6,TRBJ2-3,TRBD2,CASSPGGWTAGGTDTQYF
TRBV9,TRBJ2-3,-,CASSVQGSTDTQYF
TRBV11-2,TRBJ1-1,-,CASRIPGANTEAFF
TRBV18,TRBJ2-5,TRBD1,CASSPPGQGLETQYF
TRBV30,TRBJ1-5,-,CAWSLSGLTSQPQHF
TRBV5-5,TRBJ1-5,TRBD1,CASSHDPGTGDNQPQHF
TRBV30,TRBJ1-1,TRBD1,CAWNIGTAYTEAFF
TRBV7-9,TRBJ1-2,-,CASSPYLHTPNPKGYTF
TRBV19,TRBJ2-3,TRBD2,CASSPRTSGSGDTQYF
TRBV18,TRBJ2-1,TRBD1,CASSPGTDYNEQFF
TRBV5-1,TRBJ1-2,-,CASSLVLFFPDNYGYTF
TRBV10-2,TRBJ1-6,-,CASSPGSSPLHF
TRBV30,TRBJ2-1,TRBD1,CAWSRDRGYNEQFF
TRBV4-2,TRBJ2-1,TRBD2,CASSPVGGNEQFF
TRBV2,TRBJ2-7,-,CASSEAGRTYEQYF
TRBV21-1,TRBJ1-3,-,CASSKEEDRRPPYF